The clone carrying this T cell receptor beta chain was seen ten or more times. What it binds is unknown. The data derive from a study of T cell repertoires in cytomegalovirus infection. Study-wide results and caveats: CMV-specific HLA-C-restricted TCR beta clonotypes dominated the ex vivo response.

Trimming shortened V by 4 bases and J by 7 bases, and 15 bases separated the two germline ends. This CDR3 comprises 13 residues. CDR1 is DFQATT and CDR2 is SNEGSKA in the germline V gene (reference sequence). TCRdb re-derived calls from the reads in MiXCR, one entry per CDR3 protein. The sample has under 350,000 distinct CDR3 sequences, about 9.2% seen once. The chain uses TRBV20-1 and TRBJ2-3; no firm D call. The receptor's source is a human donor in good health (CMV status not recorded). Some clones in this sample may be carry-over from other donors' samples. Specimen: PBMCs. The CDR3 DNA sequence: TGCAGTGCTACAAATACAGAGGCAAATACGCAGTATTTT. It is translated as CSATNTEANTQYF.